Presented here are 32 T cell receptor beta chains from one specimen sequenced in a study of a mutant IDH1 vaccine in newly diagnosed glioma. Sequencing used immunoSEQ multiplex PCR; TCRdb keeps in-frame clones, though not all of them. Of about 36,000 clones listed, 80% are singletons. As for time point: week 11, during vaccination. The content of each vaccine dose was 300 ug of mutant IDH1 20-mer peptide, and topical imiquimod accompanied it. No antigens are known for them. Sequenced here: peripheral blood mononuclear cells (PBMCs), sampled from a glioma patient whose treatment included an IDH1 peptide vaccine. These receptors came from a woman under 40 with glioma. Some clones in this sample may be carry-over from other donors' samples.

This rearrangement joins TRBV18 to TRBJ2-7, with a tentative D call TRBD1 (5 bases). CDR1 is KGHSH and CDR2 is LQKENI in the germline V gene. V gave up 0 bases and J gave up 2 bases, with 11 bases separating them. The CDR3 totals 15 residues. The CDR3 is CASSPPQGGAYEQYF. The CDR3 nucleotides read TGTGCCAGCTCACCACCCCAGGGTGGTGCCTACGAGCAGTACTTC.

The chain employs TRBV27 and TRBJ2-7; TRBD1 matches at 9 bases. The CDR3 length is 14 residues. V dropped 5 bases and J dropped 5; count of bases not matched to a gene: 7. Germline V gives CDR1 MNHEY, CDR2 SMNVEV (reference sequence). CDR3 coding DNA: TGTGCCAGCAGTCCCGGGACAGGGCCCCACGAGCAGTACTTC. This sequence encodes CASSPGTGPHEQYF.

CDR3 protein: CASRKDSNYEQYF. CDR3 in DNA: TGTGCCAGCAGGAAGGACAGCAACTACGAGCAGTACTTC. This chain links TRBV14 with TRBJ2-7; weak D call: TRBD1 (6 bases). V lost 6 bases and J 3 bases, leaving 12 bases between the germline ends. This CDR3 has 13 amino acids. The germline V gene encodes CDR1 SGHDN and CDR2 FVKESK.

This clone was found a few times. The chain recombines TRBV19 with TRBJ1-5, with unresolved D. Germline CDR1 is LNHDA and CDR2 is SQIVND (reference sequence). The germline V and J ends were trimmed by 5 bases and 7 bases, with 9 bases remaining between them. This CDR3 is 12 amino acids long. The CDR3 loop reads CASSFIGQPQHF. The CDR3 DNA sequence: TGTGCCAGTAGTTTTATTGGGCAGCCCCAGCATTTT.

This chain joins TRBV19 and TRBJ2-7; 7 nucleotides align to TRBD1. Trimming took 3 bases from V and 4 from J; bases not matched to a gene: 3. The CDR3 covers 13 residues. From germline, CDR1 is LNHDA and CDR2 SQIVND (reference sequence). CDR3 DNA sequence: TGTGCCAGTAGTATTAAGGGGGCGTACGAGCAGTACTTC. Translation gives CASSIKGAYEQYF.

This clone was detected only a few times. The V gene is TRBV10-1, the J gene TRBJ2-7; 7 bases fit TRBD1. CDR1 is WNHNN and CDR2 is SYGVQD in the germline V gene (reference sequence). This CDR3 spans 13 amino acids. Unmatched junction bases numbered 6, after V lost 5 bases and J lost 5 bases. The CDR3 is CASSSDRADEQYF. The CDR3 nucleotides read TGCGCCAGCAGTAGTGACAGGGCGGACGAGCAGTACTTC.

The gene calls are TRBV30 and TRBJ2-5, with D uncertain. V was shortened by 5 bases and J by 9 bases, with 13 bases between the two germline ends. Germline V lookup: CDR1 GTSNPN, CDR2 SVGIG (reference sequence). CDR3 length equals 11 residues. The CDR3 DNA reads TGTGCCTGGCAAGGTGGCCCGGCCCAGTACTTC. The encoded protein is CAWQGGPAQYF.

V is TRBV19 and J is TRBJ2-1; maybe TRBD2 (5 bases). V lost 6 bases and J lost 10, with 19 bases in between. CDR3 size: 14 residues. Germline V lookup: CDR1 LNHDA, CDR2 SQIVND (reference sequence). Here the CDR3 DNA reads TGTGCCAGTAGCGCACTGACCATCCGGAGGGAGCAGTTCTTC. Translating it yields CASSALTIRREQFF.

This clone was counted a few times. The chain recombines TRBV4-2 with TRBJ2-2, with D perhaps given as TRBD1 or TRBD2 (5 bases each). Trimming took off 5 bases at V and 6 bases at J, with 16 bases between the two ends. Germline V gives CDR1 LGHNA, CDR2 YNFKEQ. This CDR3 is built from 15 residues. The CDR3 DNA follows: TGTGCCAGCAGCGAGAGGGGAAGTAGGGCCGGGGAGCTGTTTTTT. Protein sequence: CASSERGSRAGELFF.

This clone was detected once. The V call is TRBV27, the J call TRBJ2-7, with D possibly being TRBD1 or TRBD2 (5 bases each). The V end lost 6 bases, the J end lost 4 bases, and 16 bases lay between the germline ends. Germline CDR1 is MNHEY and CDR2 is SMNVEV (reference sequence). CDR3 length: 14 amino acids. The CDR3, as DNA: TGTGCCAGCAGGCCGGACTGGGGGTTTTACGAGCAGTACTTC. It encodes CASRPDWGFYEQYF.

The chain uses TRBV19 and TRBJ1-5, with 8 bases identical to TRBD1. In germline, CDR1 is LNHDA, CDR2 SQIVND (reference sequence). The CDR3 totals 15 residues. V trimming: 1 base; J trimming: 4 bases; junction bases outside the gene matches: 3. The CDR3, as DNA: TGTGCCAGTAGTATAGGTGGGACAGGTAATCAGCCCCAGCATTTT. It yields the protein CASSIGGTGNQPQHF. The whole variable domain, remainder taken from reference TRBV19 and TRBJ1-5, is DGGITQSPKYLFRKEGQNVTLSCEQNLNHDAMYWYRQDPGQGLRLIYYSQIVNDFQKGDIAEGYSVSREKKESFPLTVTSAQKNPTAFYLCASSIGGTGNQPQHFGDGTRLSIL.

With regard to this clone: Germline is not matched at one junction end, which may reflect a read error. The chain combines TRBV7-7 with TRBJ2-1; TRBD2 might be the D (5 bases). CDR3 length: 14 residues. Germline CDR1 is SSHAT and CDR2 is FNYEAQ (reference sequence). The chain's CDR3 is CASSLDVRGDEQFF. The CDR3 nucleotides read TGTGCTAGCAGCTTGGACGTCCGGGGAGATGAGCAGTTCTTC.

This clone was seen once. The gene calls are TRBV29-1 and TRBJ2-6; TRBD1 is a possible D gene (5 bases). V was pared by 4 bases and J by 2 bases, with 12 bases between. The germline V gene has CDR1 SQVTM and CDR2 ANQGSEA. CDR3 length: 15 residues. CDR3 protein: CSVGRSGTGANVLTF. CDR3 in DNA: TGCAGCGTTGGCCGATCAGGGACTGGGGCCAACGTCCTGACTTTC.

The chain carries TRBV30 and TRBJ2-1; tentatively, D is TRBD2 (6 bases). Germline CDR1 GTSNPN, CDR2 SVGIG (reference sequence). This CDR3 region has 10 residues. The CDR3 is CAGEVNEQFF. The CDR3 nucleotides read TGTGCGGGGGAGGTAAATGAGCAGTTCTTC.

The chain joins TRBV18 to TRBJ2-5; possible D gene TRBD1, 5 bases. CDR3 length equals 16 residues. V was clipped by 2 bases and J by 5 bases, with 18 bases between them. Germline V gene sequence: CDR1 KGHSH, CDR2 LQKENI. Written as DNA, the CDR3 is TGTGCCAGCTCACCAACCCCCGCCCGGAAGGGGGAGACCCAGTACTTC. Amino acid sequence: CASSPTPARKGETQYF.

The chain uses TRBV10-1 and TRBJ2-7; perhaps TRBD1 as D (6 bases). This CDR3 spans 13 amino acids. CDR1 is WNHNN and CDR2 is SYGVQD in the germline V gene (reference sequence). With 3 bases removed from V and 8 bases from J, the gap between germline ends came to 14 bases. The CDR3 loop reads CASSDHDRTQQYF. DNA of the CDR3: TGCGCCAGCAGTGACCACGACAGGACACAGCAGTACTTC.

The sample holds one count of this clone. This chain uses TRBV9 with TRBJ2-3; D remains ambiguous. The germline V gene has CDR1 SGDLS and CDR2 YYNGEE. The V end lost 0 bases, the J end lost 5 bases, and 4 bases lay between the germline ends. CDR3 length equals 12 residues. CDR3 DNA sequence: TGTGCCAGCAGCGTAGTAGAAGATACGCAGTATTTT. Its protein product is CASSVVEDTQYF.

The chain carries TRBV5-6 and TRBJ2-3, with D unclear. V was cut by 3 bases and J by 6 bases, with 11 bases left in between. Looked up from germline, CDR1 is SGHDT and CDR2 is YYEEEE. This CDR3 contains 13 residues. The CDR3 loop reads CASSYQTGDTQYF. The DNA of the CDR3 is TGTGCCAGCAGCTACCAAACCGGGGATACGCAGTATTTT. Combining the CDR3 with reference TRBV5-6 and TRBJ2-3 gives the whole variable domain DAGVTQSPTHLIKTRGQQVTLRCSPKSGHDTVSWYQQALGQGPQFIFQYYEEEERQRGNFPDRFSGHQFPNYSSELNVNALLLGDSALYLCASSYQTGDTQYFGPGTRLTVL.

J is TRBJ2-7 and V is TRBV6-1; 7 bases map to TRBD2. The CDR3 covers 16 residues. J was trimmed by 1 base and V by 4 bases; bases with no gene match: 10. Germline V gives CDR1 MNHNS, CDR2 SASEGT. The DNA of the CDR3 is TGTGCCAGCAGTGCCAACCTTAGGGGAGGGTCCTACGAGCAGTACTTC. Protein sequence: CASSANLRGGSYEQYF.

The V call is TRBV6-6, the J call TRBJ2-2, with a weak D call TRBD2 (6 bases). This CDR3 region has 14 residues. Per germline, CDR1 MNHNY and CDR2 SVGAGI (reference sequence). The ends were cut back, 4 bases at V and 7 bases at J, with 13 bases in the middle. The CDR3 DNA follows: TGTGCCAGCAGTTTCGGGGGAGGAAGCGGGGAGCTGTTTTTT. Translating gives CASSFGGGSGELFF.

V is TRBV27 and J is TRBJ2-1; possibly TRBD2 for D (6 bases). The length of the CDR3 is 16 residues. The germline gives CDR1 MNHEY, CDR2 SMNVEV (reference sequence). Trimming removed 5 bases at V and 2 bases at J, with 16 bases between. The chain's CDR3 is CASSPSGGETYNEQFF. The DNA of the CDR3 is TGTGCCAGCAGTCCAAGCGGAGGGGAAACCTACAATGAGCAGTTCTTC.

J is TRBJ1-2 and V is TRBV19, with D hard to call. Trimming took 3 bases from V and 7 from J, leaving 9 bases between them. The germline gives CDR1 LNHDA, CDR2 SQIVND (reference sequence). This CDR3 has 12 amino acids. CDR3 sequence reads: CASSIGPLGYTF. The CDR3 bases are TGTGCCAGTAGTATTGGGCCCCTTGGCTACACCTTC.

The chain uses TRBV2 and TRBJ1-4; D gene ambiguous. CDR1 and CDR2 (germline): SNHLY, FYNNEI. The length of the CDR3 is 14 residues. Trimming pared 1 base from V and 12 bases from J, leaving 15 bases between. The CDR3 DNA reads TGTGCCAGCAGTGAAGATGGGTCGGGGAGGGAACTGTTTTTT. Amino acid sequence: CASSEDGSGRELFF.

The rearrangement links TRBV25-1 to TRBJ2-5; the match to TRBD2 covers 7 bases. V lost 5 bases and J lost 3; bases outside the gene matches: 12. There are 16 residues in the CDR3. Germline-derived CDR1 and CDR2 are MGHDK and SYGVNS. In nucleotides, the CDR3 is TGTGCCAGCAGTCTTTCGGATGGGGGGGGAGAAGAGACCCAGTACTTC. Residues: CASSLSDGGGEETQYF. Complete variable domain (other parts from reference TRBV25-1 and TRBJ2-5): EADIYQTPRYLVIGTGKKITLECSQTMGHDKMYWYQQDPGMELHLIHYSYGVNSTEKGDLSSESTVSRIRTEHFPLTLESARPSHTSQYLCASSLSDGGGEETQYFGPGTRLLVL.

This clone came up once. The gene calls are TRBV2 and TRBJ1-2, with D unclear. Germline values: CDR1 SNHLY, CDR2 FYNNEI. This CDR3 is 14 amino acids long. V was clipped by 11 bases and J by 7 bases, with 23 bases between them. CDR3 DNA sequence: TGTGCCGGCCGGCTAAGGGAGGCCCGGGGTGGCTACACCTTC. Protein product: CAGRLREARGGYTF. The full variable domain, in which reference TRBV2 and TRBJ1-2 provide the parts outside the CDR3, is EPEVTQTPSHQVTQMGQEVILRCVPISNHLYFYWYRQILGQKVEFLVSFYNNEISEKSEIFDDQFSVERPDGSNFTLKIRSTKLEDSAMYFCAGRLREARGGYTFGSGTRLTVV.

The chain links TRBV4-1 to TRBJ2-2; no definite D call. The CDR3 loop spans 11 amino acids. The V gene lost 0 bases and the J gene lost 7 bases, with 0 bases spanning the gap. Germline CDR1 and CDR2: MGHRA and YSYEKL. The CDR3: CASSQDGELFF. The CDR3 DNA reads TGCGCCAGCAGCCAAGACGGGGAGCTGTTTTTT.

J is TRBJ2-3 and V is TRBV6-6, with 10 bases fitting TRBD1. This CDR3 comprises 16 residues. Per germline, CDR1 MNHNY and CDR2 SVGAGI (reference sequence). With 6 bases clipped from V and 6 bases from J, the junction kept 12 bases outside the gene matches. The CDR3 DNA reads TGTGCCAGCAGCCGGACAGGGGGATGGATGCTGGATACGCAGTATTTT. Its protein is CASSRTGGWMLDTQYF.

This rearrangement joins TRBV11-2 to TRBJ1-1; D may be TRBD1 (6 bases). Germline V gene lookup returns CDR1 SGHAT and CDR2 FQNNGV. The CDR3 has 12 residues. The V end was cut by 5 bases, the J end by 5 bases, with 9 bases between. CDR3 sequence reads: CASSLRGTEAFF. In DNA form, the CDR3 reads TGTGCCAGCAGCCTAAGGGGGACTGAAGCTTTCTTT.

The chain combines TRBV2 with TRBJ1-1; weak D call: TRBD1 (5 bases). The CDR3 totals 15 residues. The ends were cut back, 6 bases at V and 1 base at J, with 15 bases in the middle. Germline V lookup: CDR1 SNHLY, CDR2 FYNNEI. The DNA for the CDR3 is TGTGCCAGCAGCCTTGTGGGGGGAGAGAACACTGAAGCTTTCTTT. Protein: CASSLVGGENTEAFF.

The table lists this clone with a count of one. This chain joins TRBV27 and TRBJ2-7; 9 nucleotides line up with TRBD2. V was pared by 6 bases and J by 1 base, with 4 bases of the junction left unmatched. Germline-derived CDR1 and CDR2 are MNHEY and SMNVEV (reference sequence). The CDR3 has 14 residues. The CDR3 bases are TGTGCCAGCAGCCGTAGCGGGGGATCCTACGAGCAGTACTTC. It encodes CASSRSGGSYEQYF.

This clone occurred once. V usage is TRBV7-2 and J usage is TRBJ1-5; D is perhaps TRBD1 (5 bases). Trimming removed 3 bases at V and 1 base at J, with 13 bases between. The CDR3 spans 16 residues. Germline-derived CDR1 and CDR2 are SGHTA and FQGNSA. Written as DNA, the CDR3 is TGTGCCAGCAGCTTCAGGGTTTTTGTGAGCAATCAGCCCCAGCATTTT. Translating it yields CASSFRVFVSNQPQHF.

The chain links TRBV9 to TRBJ2-1; 7 bases align to TRBD1. V gave up 3 bases and J gave up 9 bases; unmatched junction bases: 9. This CDR3 spans 14 amino acids. Germline CDR1 is SGDLS and CDR2 is YYNGEE. CDR3 amino acids: CASSAGTVYGEQFF. The CDR3 coding sequence is TGTGCCAGCAGCGCGGGGACAGTTTATGGTGAGCAGTTCTTC.